The following is a T cell receptor beta chain sequence with its context. The target antigen is unknown. The data belong to a study of shared clonotypes between healthy human individuals. In the study overall: CD4 naive and CD4 memory each took three plates per donor, while CD8 naive took two and CD8 memory one. Notes on the study in general: About 5% of naive CD4 clonotypes were shared across a few donors.

Only CD45RO-negative cells positively selected for CCR7 counted as naive CD8 cells, so terminally differentiated effector memory CD45RA+ cells were excluded. Donors comprised healthy HIV-negative adults lacking recent acute infections or vaccinations. Deep-level settings were used for running the assay. The table came from immunoSEQ multiplex PCR; TCRdb's copy has only in-frame clones and leaves some out. The table lists fewer than 850,000 clones, 90% to 98% of them singletons, with less than 0.25% in the top ten. Germline trimming cut 3 bases from V and 6 bases from J; bases unmatched to any gene: 5. The CDR3 totals 13 residues. Germline CDR1 reads MNHEY; CDR2 reads SMNVEV (reference sequence).

This TCR derives from a man between 25 and 39 years old in good health. Sequenced: naive CD8+ T cells sorted from blood. This rearrangement joins TRBV27 to TRBJ2-7; 7 nucleotides line up with TRBD1. For the CDR3, the DNA is TGTGCCAGCAGTTTGACAGGGTTGACCGAGCAGTACTTC. As protein: CASSLTGLTEQYF.